Listed here are 6 T cell receptor beta chains from one sample, sequenced in a study of blood T cells in healthy people across ages. The use of a sample-barcoded 5' primer and a J-beta primer mix characterized a second PCR of about 7 to 12 cycles. One entry per CDR3 protein, called by TCRdb with MiXCR from the 5' RACE reads. The sample consists of roughly 800,000 distinct CDR3 sequences, approximately 35% of them appearing once. The sample consisted of blood. Receptors were obtained from a man between 18 and 35 years old in good health.

This clonotype has a handful of counts. The chain couples TRBV7-9 to TRBJ2-7; TRBD2 agrees at 7 bases. J was trimmed by 4 bases and V by 1 base; bases with no gene match: 4. Germline CDR1 and CDR2: SEHNR and FQNEAQ (reference sequence). There are 14 residues in the CDR3. The CDR3 sequence: CASSLGEGPYEQYF. The CDR3 DNA is TGTGCCAGCAGCTTAGGGGAGGGCCCATACGAGCAGTACTTC.

The chain employs TRBV4-3 and TRBJ2-7; TRBD2 matches at 7 bases. Trimming removed 0 bases from V and 1 base from J; junction bases left unmatched: 12. From germline, CDR1 is LGHNA and CDR2 YSLEER. This CDR3 spans 18 amino acids. CDR3 loop: CASSQDLGLASGSYEQYF. For the CDR3, the DNA is TGCGCCAGCAGCCAAGATCTTGGTTTGGCTAGCGGTTCCTACGAGCAGTACTTC.

The rearrangement links TRBV20-1 to TRBJ2-1, with 8 bases that match TRBD2. CDR1 and CDR2 from the germline V gene are DFQATT and SNEGSKA (reference sequence). There are 15 residues in the CDR3. Trimming removed 2 bases from V and 0 bases from J; junction bases left unmatched: 3. The CDR3 is CSARRAGGSYNEQFF. The CDR3 coding sequence is TGCAGTGCTAGACGTGCGGGGGGCTCCTACAATGAGCAGTTCTTC.

This chain links TRBV15 with TRBJ2-1; no firm D call. CDR3 length: 15 residues. Germline V gene data show CDR1 as LNHNV and CDR2 as YYDKDF (reference sequence). The ends were cut back, 5 bases at V and 1 base at J, with 12 bases in the middle. CDR3 sequence (DNA): TGTGCCACCAGCCCCCTTTGGGGATCCTACAATGAGCAGTTCTTC. This codes for CATSPLWGSYNEQFF.

In this sample, this clonotype turned up a few times. The rearrangement links TRBV7-8 to TRBJ1-5; D remains ambiguous. Per germline, CDR1 SGHVS and CDR2 FQNEAQ. The CDR3 is 15 amino acids. The V end lost 0 bases, the J end lost 7 bases, and 13 bases lay between the germline ends. CDR3 bases: TGTGCCAGCAGCTTAGCCGCCGGGAAGGGCCAGCCCCAGCATTTT. Amino acids: CASSLAAGKGQPQHF.

This clonotype has just a few counts. The chain employs TRBV12-3 or TRBV12-4 and TRBJ1-1; 7 nucleotides agree with TRBD1. The CDR3 spans 15 residues. V lost 5 bases and J lost 0; bases outside the gene matches: 6. In nucleotides, the CDR3 is TGTGCCAGCAGTGGCCGACAGGGAATGAACACTGAAGCTTTCTTT. Its translation is CASSGRQGMNTEAFF.